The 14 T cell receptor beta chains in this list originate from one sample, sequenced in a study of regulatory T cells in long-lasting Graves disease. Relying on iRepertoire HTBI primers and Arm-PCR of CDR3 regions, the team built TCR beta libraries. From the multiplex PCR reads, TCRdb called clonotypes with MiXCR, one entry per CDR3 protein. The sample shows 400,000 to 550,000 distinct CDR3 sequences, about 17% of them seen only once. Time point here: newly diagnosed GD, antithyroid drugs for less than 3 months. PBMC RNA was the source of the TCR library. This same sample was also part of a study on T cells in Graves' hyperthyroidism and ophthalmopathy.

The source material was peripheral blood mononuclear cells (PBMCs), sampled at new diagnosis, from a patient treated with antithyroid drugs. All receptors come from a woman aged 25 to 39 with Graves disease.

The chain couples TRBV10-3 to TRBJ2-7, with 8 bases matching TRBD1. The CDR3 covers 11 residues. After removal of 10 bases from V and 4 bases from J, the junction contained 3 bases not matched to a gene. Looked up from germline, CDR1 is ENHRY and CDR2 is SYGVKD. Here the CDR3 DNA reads TGTGCCACACAGGGGGGATACGAGCAGTACTTC. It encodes CATQGGYEQYF.

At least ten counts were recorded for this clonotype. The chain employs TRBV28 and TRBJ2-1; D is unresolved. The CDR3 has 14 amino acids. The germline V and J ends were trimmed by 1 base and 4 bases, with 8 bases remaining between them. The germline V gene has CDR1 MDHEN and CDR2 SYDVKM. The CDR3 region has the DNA TGTGCCAGCAGTTTATTGGCCGGGTACAATGAGCAGTTCTTC. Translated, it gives CASSLLAGYNEQFF.

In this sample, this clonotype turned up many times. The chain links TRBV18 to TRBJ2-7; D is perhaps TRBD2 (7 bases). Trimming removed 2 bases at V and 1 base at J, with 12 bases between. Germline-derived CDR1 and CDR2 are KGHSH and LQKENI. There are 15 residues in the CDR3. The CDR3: CASSPSGGASYEQYF. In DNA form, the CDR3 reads TGTGCCAGCTCACCATCGGGGGGCGCTTCCTACGAGCAGTACTTC.

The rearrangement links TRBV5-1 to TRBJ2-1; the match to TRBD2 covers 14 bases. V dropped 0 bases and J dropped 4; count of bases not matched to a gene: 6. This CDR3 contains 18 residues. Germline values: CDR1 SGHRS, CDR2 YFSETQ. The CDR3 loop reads CASSLAKGLAGGYNEQFF. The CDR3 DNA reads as TGCGCCAGCAGCTTGGCGAAAGGACTAGCGGGGGGATACAATGAGCAGTTCTTC.

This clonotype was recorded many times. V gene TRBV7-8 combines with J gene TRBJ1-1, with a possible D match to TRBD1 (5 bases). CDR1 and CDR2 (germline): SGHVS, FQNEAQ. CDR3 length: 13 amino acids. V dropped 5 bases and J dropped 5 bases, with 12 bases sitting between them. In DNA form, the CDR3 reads TGTGCCAGCAGCGTAGGGGTCCGGACTGAAGCTTTCTTT. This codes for CASSVGVRTEAFF.

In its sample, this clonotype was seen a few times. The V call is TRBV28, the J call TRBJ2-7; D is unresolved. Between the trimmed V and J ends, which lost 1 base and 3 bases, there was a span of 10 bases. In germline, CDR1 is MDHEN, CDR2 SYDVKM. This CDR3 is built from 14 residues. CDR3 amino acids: CASSLSSVLYEQYF. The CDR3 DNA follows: TGTGCCAGCAGTTTATCCTCGGTTCTCTACGAGCAGTACTTC.

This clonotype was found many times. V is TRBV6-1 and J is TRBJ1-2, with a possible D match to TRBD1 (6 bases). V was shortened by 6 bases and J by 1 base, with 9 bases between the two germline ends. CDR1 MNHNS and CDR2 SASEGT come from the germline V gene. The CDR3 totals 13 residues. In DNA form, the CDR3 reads TGTGCCAGCAGGGACAGTGTTAACTATGGCTACACCTTC. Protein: CASRDSVNYGYTF.

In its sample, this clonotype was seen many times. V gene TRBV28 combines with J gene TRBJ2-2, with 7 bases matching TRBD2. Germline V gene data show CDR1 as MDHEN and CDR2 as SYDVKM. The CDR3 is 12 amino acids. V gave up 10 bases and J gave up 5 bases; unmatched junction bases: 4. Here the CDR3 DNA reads TGTGCCACCGCCGGGGGGACCGGGGAGCTGTTTTTT. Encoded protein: CATAGGTGELFF.

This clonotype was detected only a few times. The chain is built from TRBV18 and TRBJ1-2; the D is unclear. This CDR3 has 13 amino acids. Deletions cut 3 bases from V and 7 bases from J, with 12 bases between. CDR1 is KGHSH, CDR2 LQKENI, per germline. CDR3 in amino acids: CASSPAGRTGYTF. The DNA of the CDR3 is TGTGCCAGCTCACCGGCAGGCAGGACTGGCTACACCTTC.

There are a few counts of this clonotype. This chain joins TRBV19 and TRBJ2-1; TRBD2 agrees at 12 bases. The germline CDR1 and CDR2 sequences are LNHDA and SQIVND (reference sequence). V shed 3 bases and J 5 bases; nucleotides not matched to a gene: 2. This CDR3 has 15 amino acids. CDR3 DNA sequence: TGTGCCAGTAGTATCGGACTAGCGGGACACAATGAGCAGTTCTTC. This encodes CASSIGLAGHNEQFF.

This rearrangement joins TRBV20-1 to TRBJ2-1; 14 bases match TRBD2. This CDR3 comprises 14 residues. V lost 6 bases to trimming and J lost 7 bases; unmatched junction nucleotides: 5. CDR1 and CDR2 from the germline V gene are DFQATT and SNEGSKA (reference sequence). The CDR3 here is CSATGLAGVNEQFF. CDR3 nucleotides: TGCAGTGCGACGGGACTAGCGGGAGTGAATGAGCAGTTCTTC.

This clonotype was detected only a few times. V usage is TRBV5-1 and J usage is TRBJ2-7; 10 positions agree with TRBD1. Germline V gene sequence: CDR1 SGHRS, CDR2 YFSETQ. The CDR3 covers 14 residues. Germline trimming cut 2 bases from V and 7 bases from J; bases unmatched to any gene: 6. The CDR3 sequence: CASSFGTGVREQYF. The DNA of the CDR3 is TGCGCCAGCAGCTTCGGGACAGGGGTTAGGGAGCAGTACTTC.

CDR3 DNA: TGCGCCAGCACCCCCTCGATCCGGAGCAGCGATCGCTACACCTTC. Its protein is CASTPSIRSSDRYTF. The gene calls are TRBV5-1 and TRBJ1-2, with no clear D. The CDR3 sequence is 15 residues long. CDR1 is SGHRS and CDR2 is YFSETQ in the germline V gene. V was shortened by 6 bases and J by 9 bases, with 24 bases between the two germline ends.

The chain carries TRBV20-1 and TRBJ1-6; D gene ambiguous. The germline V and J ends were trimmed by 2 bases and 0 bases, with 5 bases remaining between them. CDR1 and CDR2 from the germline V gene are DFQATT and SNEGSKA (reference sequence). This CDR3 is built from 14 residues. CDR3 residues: CSARFNSYNSPLHF. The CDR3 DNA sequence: TGCAGTGCTAGATTTAACTCCTATAATTCACCCCTCCACTTT.